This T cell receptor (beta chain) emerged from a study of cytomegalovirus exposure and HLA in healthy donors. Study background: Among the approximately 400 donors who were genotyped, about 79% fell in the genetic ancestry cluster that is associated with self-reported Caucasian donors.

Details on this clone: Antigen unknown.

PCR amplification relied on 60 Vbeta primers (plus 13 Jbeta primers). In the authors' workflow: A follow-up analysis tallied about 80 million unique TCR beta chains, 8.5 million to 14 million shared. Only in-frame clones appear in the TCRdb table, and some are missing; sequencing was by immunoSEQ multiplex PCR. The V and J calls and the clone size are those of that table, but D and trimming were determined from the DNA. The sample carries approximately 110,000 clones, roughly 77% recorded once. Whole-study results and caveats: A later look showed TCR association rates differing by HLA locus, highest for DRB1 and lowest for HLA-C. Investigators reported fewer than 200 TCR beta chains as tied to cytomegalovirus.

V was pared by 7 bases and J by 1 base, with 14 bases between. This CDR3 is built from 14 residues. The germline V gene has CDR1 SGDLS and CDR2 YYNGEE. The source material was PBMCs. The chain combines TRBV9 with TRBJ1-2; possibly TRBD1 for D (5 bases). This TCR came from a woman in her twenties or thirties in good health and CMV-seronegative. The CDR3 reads CASSWGGINYGYTF. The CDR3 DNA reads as TGTGCCAGCTCCTGGGGGGGGATTAACTATGGCTACACCTTC.